This T cell receptor beta chain was observed in a study of T cell clones after liver transplantation. Study-wide findings and caveats: A larger donor-reactive than third-party decline suggested partial antigen-specific deletion.

Comment on this clone: Antigen: not known.

TCRdb keeps only in-frame clones here, not all; method: immunoSEQ multiplex PCR. The sample gives approximately 100,000 clones, 75% to 85% of which show up once; 0.85% to 1% is in the top ten. With V trimmed by 7 bases and J by 5 bases, 13 bases remained unmatched. The CDR3 contains 16 residues. Germline CDR1 reads SNHLY; CDR2 reads FYNNEI. This clonotype was sampled from a human donor who received a liver transplant. The genes are TRBV2 and TRBJ2-3, with TRBD2 identical over 9 bases. The sample in question was CD4+ T cells from blood, obtained before liver transplant. CDR3 nucleotides: TGTGCCAGCACCCTTAGGGGCGGGAGGGCCGGAGATACGCAGTATTTT. Its protein is CASTLRGGRAGDTQYF.